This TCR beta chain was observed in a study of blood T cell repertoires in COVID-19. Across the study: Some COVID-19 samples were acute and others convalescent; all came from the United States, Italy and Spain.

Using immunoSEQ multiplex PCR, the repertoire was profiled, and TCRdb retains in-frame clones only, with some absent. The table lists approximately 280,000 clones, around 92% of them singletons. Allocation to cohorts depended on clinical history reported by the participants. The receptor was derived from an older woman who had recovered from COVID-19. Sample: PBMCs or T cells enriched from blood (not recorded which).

The CDR3 DNA follows: TGTGCCAGCAGTCCCCAGGGTTTTGGCTACACCTTC. It translates to CASSPQGFGYTF. This chain links TRBV6-2 or TRBV6-3 with TRBJ1-2, with TRBD1 as a possible D gene (5 bases). Germline V CDR1 and CDR2: MNHEY, SVGEGT. Trimming stripped 5 bases from V and 7 bases from J, with 11 bases between. The CDR3 length is 12 residues.